The 26 T cell receptor beta chains below come from one sample, sequenced in a study of cytomegalovirus exposure and HLA in healthy donors. A multiplex PCR was run with 60 Vbeta primers and 13 Jbeta primers. Data came from immunoSEQ multiplex PCR; TCRdb stores just in-frame clones and leaves some out. This sample has roughly 98,000 clones, with under 85% found just once. What was sequenced was PBMCs. All receptors derive from a woman aged 70-85 years in good health and CMV-seropositive.

The J gene is TRBJ1-2, the V gene TRBV5-1, with D unresolved. CDR3 length equals 13 residues. Germline CDR1 SGHRS, CDR2 YFSETQ. With 4 bases removed from V and 1 base from J, the gap between germline ends came to 8 bases. The CDR3 reads CASSPGGNYGYTF. In DNA form, the CDR3 reads TGCGCCAGCAGCCCGGGTGGTAACTATGGCTACACCTTC. The whole variable domain, filled in from reference TRBV5-1 and TRBJ1-2, reads KAGVTQTPRYLIKTRGQQVTLSCSPISGHRSVSWYQQTPGQGLQFLFEYFSETQRNKGNFPGRFSGRQFSNSRSEMNVSTLELGDSALYLCASSPGGNYGYTFGSGTRLTVV.

This clone has more than one count but fewer than ten. The rearrangement joins TRBV30 to TRBJ2-2; a possible D gene is TRBD2 (6 bases). Germline V lookup: CDR1 GTSNPN, CDR2 SVGIG (reference sequence). The CDR3 contains 13 residues. V lost 4 bases to trimming and J lost 6 bases, with 12 bases between them. The CDR3 nucleotides read TGTGCCTGGACTTGGCGGGGTTCCGGGGAGCTGTTTTTT. It specifies CAWTWRGSGELFF. The full variable domain, its missing parts supplied by reference TRBV30 and TRBJ2-2, is SQTIHQWPATLVQPVGSPLSLECTVEGTSNPNLYWYRQAAGRGLQLLFYSVGIGQISSEVPQNLSASRPQDRQFILSSKKLLLSDSGFYLCAWTWRGSGELFFGEGSRLTVL.

The chain is built from TRBV11-2 and TRBJ2-7; 7 bases are shared with TRBD2. With V trimmed by 6 bases and J by 3 bases, 17 bases remained unmatched. Germline loops: CDR1 SGHAT, CDR2 FQNNGV. The CDR3 covers 17 residues. CDR3 region: CASRKHYGEAGFYEQYF. The DNA of the CDR3 is TGTGCCAGCAGGAAACACTACGGCGAAGCGGGGTTCTACGAGCAGTACTTC.

This chain connects TRBV10-3 to TRBJ2-2; 11 positions match TRBD2. The germline CDR1 and CDR2 sequences are ENHRY and SYGVKD. CDR3 length: 18 residues. The junction had 14 bases not matched to a gene; V was cut back by 6 bases and J by 5 bases. The chain's CDR3 is CAISPSLAGGPGTGELFF. The CDR3 region has the DNA TGTGCCATCAGCCCCTCTCTAGCGGGAGGCCCAGGTACCGGGGAGCTGTTTTTT.

In regard to this clone: An end of the junction differs from the germline gene, which may be a read error. V usage is TRBV6-5 and J usage is TRBJ2-7; 7 bases are shared with TRBD2. Germline V gene lookup returns CDR1 MNHEY and CDR2 SVGAGI. The CDR3 covers 14 residues. The CDR3 sequence: CASSYTMGPSGQDF. The DNA for the CDR3 is TGTGCCAGCAGTTATACGATGGGGCCTAGCGGTCAGGACTTC.

The chain employs TRBV6-5 and TRBJ2-2; a possible D gene is TRBD2 (6 bases). CDR1 is MNHEY and CDR2 is SVGAGI in the germline V gene. The CDR3 runs to 15 residues. V lost 2 bases and J 5 bases, leaving 12 bases between the germline ends. Written as DNA, the CDR3 is TGTGCCAGCAGTTACGGCGGAGGGCTAACCGGGGAGCTGTTTTTT. Amino acids: CASSYGGGLTGELFF.

The chain has TRBV7-8 and TRBJ2-7; 9 bases line up with TRBD1. The J segment lost 3 bases and the V segment lost 5 bases, leaving 8 bases of the junction unmatched. This CDR3 region has 15 residues. The germline V gene has CDR1 SGHVS and CDR2 FQNEAQ. The CDR3 sequence is CASSLGRGQGYEQYF. CDR3 DNA: TGTGCCAGCAGCCTTGGGCGGGGACAGGGCTACGAGCAGTACTTC.

This chain's CDR3 is CASSDKESYGYTF. CDR3 DNA: TGTGCCAGCAGTGACAAGGAGAGCTATGGCTACACCTTC. The V call is TRBV6-1, the J call TRBJ1-2; no clear D. CDR3 size: 13 residues. The ends were cut back, 3 bases at V and 4 bases at J, with 9 bases in the middle. Germline CDR1 reads MNHNS; CDR2 reads SASEGT.

The chain recombines TRBV6-6 with TRBJ1-4; D perhaps matches TRBD1 (6 bases). The CDR3 runs to 15 residues. V lost 2 bases and J lost 5, with 12 bases in between. Germline values: CDR1 MNHNY, CDR2 SVGAGI (reference sequence). This CDR3 reads CASSYDGGPNEKLFF. In DNA, the CDR3 is TGTGCCAGCAGTTACGACGGGGGGCCAAATGAAAAACTGTTTTTT.

The chain carries TRBV6-6 and TRBJ2-3, with 8 bases that match TRBD1. The germline V gene encodes CDR1 MNHNY and CDR2 SVGAGI (reference sequence). Trimming at V came to 6 bases and at J to 0 bases, leaving 8 bases not matched to a gene. CDR3 length: 16 residues. The DNA for the CDR3 is TGTGCCAGCAGGGCGACCGGGACAGGAAGCACAGATACGCAGTATTTT. Its protein is CASRATGTGSTDTQYF.

The rearrangement links TRBV5-1 to TRBJ2-1; TRBD2 aligns across 8 bases. CDR3 length: 14 residues. Germline CDR1 SGHRS, CDR2 YFSETQ. The V gene end was trimmed by 6 bases and the J gene end by 7 bases; junction bases not matched to a gene: 9. The CDR3 nucleotides are TGCGCCAGCAAGCGGGAGAGTGGACGGAATGAGCAGTTCTTC. Protein: CASKRESGRNEQFF.

This clone was seen a single time. V and J are TRBV29-1 and TRBJ2-7; D may be TRBD2 (6 bases). This CDR3 region has 13 residues. Trimming stripped 5 bases from V and 1 base from J, with 12 bases between. Germline V gives CDR1 SQVTM, CDR2 ANQGSEA. The CDR3 reads CSVPGLTSYEQYF. The CDR3 bases are TGCAGCGTTCCGGGACTTACATCCTACGAGCAGTACTTC.

The J gene is TRBJ1-1, the V gene TRBV7-2, with unresolved D. The CDR3 spans 14 residues. Germline-derived CDR1 and CDR2 are SGHTA and FQGNSA. Trimming cost V 5 bases and J 1 base, with 11 bases left between them. This chain's CDR3 is CASSRLPGNTEAFF. In DNA form, the CDR3 reads TGTGCCAGCAGCCGACTCCCCGGGAACACTGAAGCTTTCTTT.

The chain combines TRBV9 with TRBJ2-1; D is ambiguous. V lost 0 bases and J lost 12, with 13 bases in between. Looked up from germline, CDR1 is SGDLS and CDR2 is YYNGEE. The CDR3 totals 13 residues. The CDR3 sequence: CASSVDLRSGQFF. DNA of the CDR3: TGTGCCAGCAGCGTAGATCTCCGCTCGGGGCAGTTCTTC.

This clone showed up just a few times. This chain links TRBV2 with TRBJ1-5, with D hard to call. Germline CDR1 reads SNHLY; CDR2 reads FYNNEI. Trimming removed 6 bases from V and 9 bases from J, with 18 bases in between. The CDR3 totals 14 residues. DNA for the CDR3: TGTGCCAGCAGGGAGGATCTCCTTTTGCTGCCCCAGCATTTT. It translates to CASREDLLLLPQHF.

CDR3: CSIAGAYNEQFF. DNA of the CDR3: TGCAGCATTGCCGGAGCATACAATGAGCAGTTCTTC. This chain joins TRBV29-1 and TRBJ2-1; D unclear. V was shortened by 8 bases and J by 4 bases, with 12 bases between the two germline ends. The germline gives CDR1 SQVTM, CDR2 ANQGSEA. The CDR3 is 12 residues long.

The gene calls are TRBV6-5 and TRBJ1-1; 8 nucleotides line up with TRBD1. Germline V CDR1 and CDR2: MNHEY, SVGAGI. This CDR3 is 15 amino acids long. Trimming removed 0 bases from V and 3 bases from J; junction bases left unmatched: 3. The CDR3 is CASSYSSTGDTEAFF. Written as DNA, the CDR3 is TGTGCCAGCAGTTACTCGTCGACAGGGGACACTGAAGCTTTCTTT.

The chain recombines TRBV7-6 with TRBJ2-5; D is undetermined. With 3 bases removed from V and 4 bases from J, the gap between germline ends came to 15 bases. Germline V lookup: CDR1 SGHVS, CDR2 FNYEAQ. The CDR3 consists of 15 residues. The chain's CDR3 is CASSFEEGSRETQYF. The CDR3 DNA is TGTGCCAGCAGCTTTGAGGAAGGTTCTAGAGAGACCCAGTACTTC.

This chain uses TRBV6-1 with TRBJ1-3, with a tentative D call TRBD1 (5 bases). The ends were cut back, 6 bases at V and 0 bases at J, with 9 bases in the middle. Germline assignment: CDR1 MNHNS and CDR2 SASEGT. This CDR3 spans 14 amino acids. CDR3 sequence (DNA): TGTGCCAGCAGGGGGGAGGTCTCTGGAAACACCATATATTTT. It yields the protein CASRGEVSGNTIYF.

The V and J genes are TRBV7-9 and TRBJ2-2; 9 positions match TRBD2. The CDR3 is made up of 14 amino acids. Trimming took 4 bases from V and 6 from J; bases not matched to a gene: 3. Per germline, CDR1 SEHNR and CDR2 FQNEAQ (reference sequence). The CDR3 region is CASSSGLASGELFF. CDR3 nucleotide sequence: TGTGCCAGCAGCTCGGGACTAGCCTCCGGGGAGCTGTTTTTT.

The chain recombines TRBV5-1 with TRBJ2-7; D remains ambiguous. Looked up from germline, CDR1 is SGHRS and CDR2 is YFSETQ. CDR3 size: 14 residues. Trimming shortened V by 5 bases and J by 3 bases, and 15 bases separated the two germline ends. DNA of the CDR3: TGCGCCAGCAGGATACAGCACGGTGGCTACGAGCAGTACTTC. Protein sequence: CASRIQHGGYEQYF.

Points on this clone: Since no conserved phenylalanine or tryptophan closes the CDR3, a read error is the likely cause. J is TRBJ1-6 and V is TRBV4-3; TRBD1 aligns across 9 bases. Germline CDR1 is LGHNA and CDR2 is YSLEER. The CDR3 is made up of 15 amino acids. The trim removed 0 bases at V and 13 bases at J, leaving 7 bases unmatched. CDR3 protein: CASSQDIRTGVPLHL. The CDR3 DNA is TGCGCCAGCAGCCAAGATATAAGGACAGGGGTGCCCCTCCACCTT.

This chain uses TRBV4-1 with TRBJ2-1, with TRBD1 matching 8 bases. The V segment lost 5 bases and the J segment 0 bases; nucleotides outside the gene matches: 6. In germline, CDR1 is MGHRA, CDR2 YSYEKL. This CDR3 spans 16 amino acids. CDR3: CASSWTGTGSYNEQFF. In DNA form, the CDR3 reads TGCGCCAGCAGCTGGACCGGGACAGGCTCCTACAATGAGCAGTTCTTC.

The J gene is TRBJ2-1, the V gene TRBV4-1; 10 bases are a match to TRBD2. CDR1 is MGHRA and CDR2 is YSYEKL in the germline V gene. The V segment lost 2 bases and the J segment 8 bases; nucleotides outside the gene matches: 3. This CDR3 region has 14 residues. The CDR3 spells CASSQTSGIDEQFF. The CDR3 bases are TGCGCCAGCAGCCAAACTAGCGGGATCGATGAGCAGTTCTTC.

V is TRBV7-8 and J is TRBJ2-3, with 8 bases lining up with TRBD2. V was pared by 1 base and J by 5 bases, with 2 bases of the junction left unmatched. Germline V lookup: CDR1 SGHVS, CDR2 FQNEAQ. There are 14 residues in the CDR3. Here the CDR3 DNA reads TGTGCCAGCAGCTTAGTAGCGGGGCAAGATACGCAGTATTTT. This codes for CASSLVAGQDTQYF.

The rearrangement uses TRBV21-1 and TRBJ1-3. TRBV21-1 is shown as a pseudogene. CDR3 size: 19 residues. The CDR3 here is CASSKEAPEKESSGNTIYF. CDR3 nucleotide sequence: TGTGCCAGCAGCAAAGAGGCCCCCGAAAAGGAGAGCTCTGGAAACACCATATATTTT.